This TCR beta chain was documented in a study of blood T cells in healthy people across ages (dated by TCRdb to about 2015). Some background on the complete study: Template switching captured roughly one uniquely barcoded TCR beta cDNA molecule per two T cells in model experiments. The study measured age-related changes in TCR beta repertoire diversity using deep sequencing normalized with unique cDNA molecular identifiers. Donors were grouped into four age groups: young (average approximately 15 years), middle-aged (around 39), aged (62) and long-lived (approximately 75). To avoid experimental bias, donors of different ages were distributed randomly across sequencing lanes. Using the same blood draw, the study looked at two additional independent replicas of 1 million unique cDNA reads for two donors, one aged 18 to 30 and the other aged 80 or older.

Points the paper makes about the study in general: Estimates of total diversity based on one million sequenced T cells were considered lower bounds and underestimates. Because profiling used bulk unsorted PBMCs, naive and antigen-experienced compartments could not be compared conclusively. A strong correlation was found between observed TCR beta diversity and the percentage of naive T cells measured by flow cytometry. Compared with the aged group, more naive CD4+ T cells, fewer expanded clones and increased TCR diversity were shown by the long-lived group, suggesting age selection. Donor CMV infection status was unknown, potentially confounding age-related changes in expanded clonotypes. Observed TCR beta diversity per million T cells fell roughly linearly with age, and a significant reduction was already apparent by age roughly 41.

V and J are truncated by 3 bases and 9 bases respectively, leaving an intervening sequence of 9 bases. The germline V gene (reference sequence) specifies MNHEY as CDR1 and SMNVEV as CDR2. From the cysteine up to the phenylalanine, the CDR3 has a length of 13 residues. The only DNA kept is the CDR3, 39 bases in frame from the first base. The donors were 40 or so Caucasian individuals from Russia, aged 6 to 90 years, who were systemically healthy. Each donor gave about 11 milliliters of peripheral blood, drawn into EDTA-treated Vacutainer tubes. Ficoll-Paque density-gradient centrifugation was used to isolate PBMCs, with at least 6.5 million per sample. Trizol reagent was used to extract total RNA from the PBMCs, yielding at least 6 micrograms per sample. The percentages of naive CD45RAhigh/CD27high T cells were determined by flow cytometry on a PBMC aliquot from every donor. This clonotype was seen more than once but under ten times. This clone's antigen is unknown. No much larger clone is present one base from it, and per-base qualities are unavailable.

The library was generated by 5' RACE. This sample was sequenced with an Illumina HiSeq 2500. The second PCR ran for roughly 7 to 12 cycles and used a J-beta primer mix along with a sample-barcoded 5' primer. A unique molecular identifier was introduced onto each TCR beta cDNA molecule by a template-switch 5' adaptor carrying 12 random nucleotides. At least 2.5 million CDR3-containing paired-end reads were obtained from each sample. The Mint cDNA synthesis kit, primed by a TRBC-specific oligonucleotide, was used to synthesize first-strand cDNA from all RNA. All cDNA was treated with uracil-DNA glycosylase and then went through a first 18-cycle PCR with the universal primers M1SS and BC2_uni_R. As for the authors' bioinformatics: For normalization, 1 million high-quality reads were randomly selected from each sample, with every read carrying a distinct molecular identifier. Reads with shared molecular identifiers were discarded instead of being binned into consensus sequences. MiTCR, run with a Q25 quality threshold and the strictest error-elimination algorithm, handled CDR3 identification, clonotype clustering and error correction. A nonparametric unseen species model with Euler transformation was used to estimate lower-bound total TCR beta diversity. TCRdb reran the public reads through fastp at Q25 and MiXCR, keeping productive beta chains. Each CDR3 protein gets just one entry, which takes the most common genes and DNA from the rows behind it. TCRdb, not the authors, supplied the V and J calls. The sample profile shows just over 800,000 distinct CDR3 sequences; approximately 59% of them were found once. The top ten hold 25% to 30% of the sample.

This TCR was recovered from a man aged 25 to 40 in good health. The chain joins TRBV27 to TRBJ1-6; the D gene cannot be named for sure. The source material was blood. The nucleotide sequence is given as TGTGCCAGCAGTTTGCACGAAGTTTCACCCCTCCACTTT. This encodes CASSLHEVSPLHF.